These 32 T cell receptor beta chains were sequenced from one sample in a study of cytomegalovirus exposure and HLA in healthy donors. The PCR had 60 Vbeta and 13 Jbeta primers. Sequencing used immunoSEQ multiplex PCR; TCRdb keeps in-frame clones, though not all of them. Altogether 130,000 or so clones are present, approximately 84% being singletons, with the ten largest covering around 1.9%. Sequencing was done on a sample of PBMCs. Receptors were obtained from a woman aged 40 to 55 in good health and CMV-seronegative.

The gene calls are TRBV18 and TRBJ2-7; TRBD2 matches at 8 bases. The CDR3 contains 17 residues. CDR1 is KGHSH, CDR2 LQKENI, per germline. J gave up 0 bases and V 3 bases, and 10 bases lay outside the gene matches. In DNA form, the CDR3 reads TGTGCCAGCTCACCGAGAAGTCCGGGAGGGAACTCCTACGAGCAGTACTTC. It encodes CASSPRSPGGNSYEQYF.

The chain links TRBV4-1 to TRBJ1-5; tentatively, D is TRBD1 (5 bases). Germline V gene sequence: CDR1 MGHRA, CDR2 YSYEKL. The CDR3 covers 15 residues. The ends were cut back, 3 bases at V and 3 bases at J, with 12 bases in the middle. CDR3 sequence (DNA): TGCGCCAGCAGCCACCCCGGAGGGGTCAATCAGCCCCAGCATTTT. It specifies CASSHPGGVNQPQHF.

The sample holds a few counts of this clone. J is TRBJ2-1 and V is TRBV7-9, with 7 bases identical to TRBD2. The germline gives CDR1 SEHNR, CDR2 FQNEAQ (reference sequence). CDR3 length: 11 amino acids. CDR3: CALAEGLRQFF. In DNA, the CDR3 is TGTGCTCTTGCTGAGGGACTAAGGCAGTTCTTC.

The gene calls are TRBV6-5 and TRBJ2-5; tentatively, D is TRBD2 (6 bases). The CDR3 loop spans 14 amino acids. Germline loops: CDR1 MNHEY, CDR2 SVGAGI. Trimming removed 7 bases from V and 2 bases from J, with 14 bases in between. CDR3 sequence: CASIDLGGQETQYF. CDR3 in DNA: TGTGCCAGCATAGACTTGGGGGGACAAGAGACCCAGTACTTC.

This chain links TRBV21-1 with TRBJ2-7; the table's D call of TRBD1 was not tested on the DNA. TRBV21-1 is designated a pseudogene. CDR3 length equals 17 residues. In nucleotides, the CDR3 is TGTGCCAATCCGGGACAGGTGGCGGCCAGCGGGACCTACGAGCAGTACTTC. Its protein product is CANPGQVAASGTYEQYF.

The chain is built from TRBV28 and TRBJ1-6; a possible D gene is TRBD1 (5 bases). CDR1 is MDHEN and CDR2 is SYDVKM in the germline V gene. The CDR3 is made up of 14 amino acids. V lost 6 bases and J lost 6, with 12 bases in between. The CDR3 loop is CASSSPGLNSPLHF. In nucleotides, the CDR3 is TGTGCCAGCAGCTCTCCGGGACTTAATTCACCCCTCCACTTT.

The V gene is TRBV15, the J gene TRBJ2-7, with TRBD2 matching 10 bases. Trimming took 1 base from V and 1 from J; bases not matched to a gene: 7. This CDR3 region has 17 residues. The V gene's germline CDR1 is LNHNV and CDR2 YYDKDF (reference sequence). The DNA of the CDR3 is TGTGCCACCAGCAGAGCGGCTAGCGGGAGCCTATCCTACGAGCAGTACTTC. Protein: CATSRAASGSLSYEQYF.

The chain uses TRBV6-1 and TRBJ1-1, with unresolved D. In germline, CDR1 is MNHNS, CDR2 SASEGT. This CDR3 is 13 amino acids long. Trimming stripped 3 bases from V and 7 bases from J, with 12 bases between. CDR3 region: CASSDRVLHEAFF. CDR3 bases: TGTGCCAGCAGTGACCGCGTGCTCCATGAAGCTTTCTTT.

CDR3 in amino acids: CASSQWTDYEQYF. The DNA of the CDR3 is TGCGCCAGCAGTCAATGGACAGATTACGAGCAGTACTTC. V and J are TRBV5-1 and TRBJ2-7, with a possible D match to TRBD1 (6 bases). Germline loops: CDR1 SGHRS, CDR2 YFSETQ. The CDR3 has 13 residues. Trimming stripped 5 bases from V and 4 bases from J, with 13 bases between.

The rearrangement links TRBV2 to TRBJ1-5, with 8 bases that match TRBD1. With 8 bases clipped from V and 0 bases from J, the junction kept 9 bases outside the gene matches. Germline-derived CDR1 and CDR2 are SNHLY and FYNNEI. This CDR3 spans 16 amino acids. The CDR3 reads CASGGQGTISNQPQHF. CDR3 nucleotides: TGTGCCAGCGGTGGACAGGGAACGATTAGCAATCAGCCCCAGCATTTT.

This clone was seen more than once but under ten times. V usage is TRBV7-9 and J usage is TRBJ1-1, with a weak D call TRBD1 (6 bases). The ends were cut back, 5 bases at V and 4 bases at J, with 11 bases in the middle. CDR3 length equals 13 residues. Germline V gives CDR1 SEHNR, CDR2 FQNEAQ (reference sequence). In DNA, the CDR3 is TGTGCCAGCAGCCCACAGGGATCCACTGAAGCTTTCTTT. Its translation is CASSPQGSTEAFF.

The chain recombines TRBV6-5 with TRBJ1-2, with 8 bases identical to TRBD1. CDR3 length equals 13 residues. The V gene's germline CDR1 is MNHEY and CDR2 SVGAGI. With V trimmed by 5 bases and J by 14 bases, 13 bases remained unmatched. The CDR3 DNA sequence: TGTGCCAGCAGTCACCGGGACAGGAATGCTAATACCTTC. Its translation is CASSHRDRNANTF.

This clone showed up just once. The V gene is TRBV11-2, the J gene TRBJ2-5, with TRBD1 as a possible D gene (6 bases). The length of the CDR3 is 13 residues. Trimming left V 8 bases short and J 2 bases short, with 12 bases between. CDR1 and CDR2 (germline): SGHAT, FQNNGV. The CDR3 DNA sequence: TGTGCCAGCGCAGGGGTGTCGCAAGAGACCCAGTACTTC. This translates into CASAGVSQETQYF.

V gene TRBV6-1 combines with J gene TRBJ2-7; weak D call: TRBD1 (5 bases). Trimming shortened V by 8 bases and J by 2 bases, and 10 bases separated the two germline ends. Germline lookup yields CDR1 MNHNS and CDR2 SASEGT. CDR3 size: 12 residues. The CDR3 here is CASRTTPYEQYF. CDR3 bases: TGTGCCAGCCGGACAACCCCCTACGAGCAGTACTTC.

The CDR3 region is CASNPGGGSGSSYNEQFF. CDR3 DNA sequence: TGTGCCAGCAACCCCGGGGGTGGGAGCGGGAGCTCCTACAATGAGCAGTTCTTC. The chain uses TRBV5-4 and TRBJ2-1; 8 bases align to TRBD2. The CDR3 has 18 residues. V lost 6 bases to trimming and J lost 0 bases; unmatched junction nucleotides: 14. Germline loops: CDR1 SGHNT, CDR2 YYREEE (reference sequence).

The chain recombines TRBV4-2 with TRBJ2-3; 10 bases are shared with TRBD2. The trim removed 4 bases at V and 8 bases at J, leaving 18 bases unmatched. Germline CDR1 and CDR2: LGHNA and YNFKEQ. The CDR3 sequence is 18 residues long. The CDR3 nucleotides are TGTGCCAGCAGCCCCTGGGGTAGCGGGAGGACTAAGGATGGTACGCAGTATTTT. Translating gives CASSPWGSGRTKDGTQYF.

This sequence joins TRBV12-5 and TRBJ2-5; TRBD2 matches at 11 bases. The junction had 2 bases not matched to a gene; V was cut back by 4 bases and J by 1 base. Germline V gene lookup returns CDR1 LGHNT and CDR2 FRNRAP. The CDR3 has 15 residues. This chain's CDR3 is CASGSGTSGQETQYF. CDR3 nucleotides: TGTGCTAGTGGTTCGGGGACTAGCGGCCAAGAGACCCAGTACTTC.

J is TRBJ2-1 and V is TRBV5-5, with TRBD2 as a possible D gene (6 bases). V was pared by 2 bases and J by 2 bases, with 11 bases between. Germline V gene sequence: CDR1 SGHKS, CDR2 YYEKEE (reference sequence). The CDR3 is made up of 15 amino acids. The CDR3 region has the DNA TGTGCCAGCAGCTTTAGGGACTGGACCTACAATGAGCAGTTCTTC. Its translation is CASSFRDWTYNEQFF.

The chain combines TRBV4-2 with TRBJ1-5; D is unclear. V gave up 1 base and J gave up 4 bases, with 8 bases separating them. The CDR3 has 14 amino acids. Germline CDR1 reads LGHNA; CDR2 reads YNFKEQ. The CDR3 here is CASSQVSRNQPQHF. The CDR3 DNA reads TGTGCCAGCAGCCAAGTATCCAGGAATCAGCCCCAGCATTTT.

The CDR3 DNA follows: TGCAGCGTTGAAGATCCGGCAGGGGGCAGCTACGAGCAGTACTTC. Protein product: CSVEDPAGGSYEQYF. The V and J genes are TRBV29-1 and TRBJ2-7; 8 bases are a match to TRBD1. CDR3 size: 15 residues. CDR1 is SQVTM and CDR2 is ANQGSEA in the germline V gene. V dropped 0 bases and J dropped 3; count of bases not matched to a gene: 7.

This chain links TRBV9 with TRBJ1-2; tentative D call: TRBD1 (6 bases). Germline CDR1 SGDLS, CDR2 YYNGEE. V lost 4 bases and J 8 bases, leaving 18 bases between the germline ends. The CDR3 is 14 amino acids. The CDR3 sequence is CASSPITGNWGYTF. The CDR3 DNA follows: TGTGCCAGCAGCCCGATAACAGGGAACTGGGGCTACACCTTC.

The chain combines TRBV30 with TRBJ2-5; unclear D gene. The last part of the DNA fits TRBJ2-7 better; the J call may be wrong. Germline assignment: CDR1 GTSNPN and CDR2 SVGIG (reference sequence). The CDR3 covers 14 residues. In DNA form, the CDR3 reads TGTGCCTGGAGTGTACCCGGGTTCCCCTACGAGCAGTACTTC. Its protein product is CAWSVPGFPYEQYF.

The V gene is TRBV28, the J gene TRBJ2-2; 8 bases agree with TRBD1. Per the germline V gene, CDR1 is MDHEN and CDR2 is SYDVKM. With V trimmed by 6 bases and J by 1 base, 16 bases remained unmatched. The CDR3 runs to 19 residues. This CDR3 reads CASSRQGRIVNLNTGELFF. For the CDR3, the DNA is TGTGCCAGCAGCCGACAGGGGCGCATCGTAAACCTGAACACCGGGGAGCTGTTTTTT.

This chain connects TRBV12-5 to TRBJ1-1; D remains ambiguous. V was clipped by 2 bases and J by 8 bases, with 15 bases between them. The CDR3 totals 14 residues. Germline-derived CDR1 and CDR2 are LGHNT and FRNRAP. In nucleotides, the CDR3 is TGTGCTAGTGGTTTGTCCATGAGGTCAGAAGAAGCTTTCTTT. It translates to CASGLSMRSEEAFF.

The chain joins TRBV7-8 to TRBJ1-1, with D uncertain. This CDR3 is 16 amino acids long. CDR1 and CDR2 (germline): SGHVS, FQNEAQ. V lost 6 bases, J lost 1 base, and 18 bases lay in between. The CDR3 region has the DNA TGTGCCAGCAGTAACTGGTGGGCCGATCAGAACACTGAAGCTTTCTTT. Its translation is CASSNWWADQNTEAFF. Using reference TRBV7-8 and TRBJ1-1 for the parts outside the CDR3, the full variable domain is GAGVSQSPRYKVAKRGQDVALRCDPISGHVSLFWYQQALGQGPEFLTYFQNEAQLDKSGLPSDRFFAERPEGSVSTLKIQRTQQEDSAVYLCASSNWWADQNTEAFFGQGTRLTVV.

The chain is built from TRBV28 and TRBJ1-4; D gene unclear. V lost 4 bases and J 7 bases, leaving 7 bases between the germline ends. CDR3 size: 12 residues. The germline V gene has CDR1 MDHEN and CDR2 SYDVKM. Here the CDR3 DNA reads TGTGCCAGCAGTTCTCAGGTTGAAAAACTGTTTTTT. This translates into CASSSQVEKLFF.

This clone was counted once. The gene calls are TRBV14 and TRBJ2-5; D uncertain. Matching the DNA end better, TRBJ2-7 makes the J call doubtful. CDR3 length: 17 residues. Germline V gives CDR1 SGHDN, CDR2 FVKESK. This chain's CDR3 is CASSQEVGRLSSYEQYF. In DNA, the CDR3 is TGTGCCAGCAGCCAAGAGGTGGGTAGACTGAGCTCCTACGAGCAGTACTTC.

The chain joins TRBV7-2 to TRBJ1-5; a possible D gene is TRBD1 (6 bases). The CDR3 is made up of 15 amino acids. Germline V gives CDR1 SGHTA, CDR2 FQGNSA. Deletions cut 2 bases from V and 0 bases from J, with 8 bases between. The CDR3, as DNA: TGTGCCAGCAGCTTACAGGGGACTAGCAATCAGCCCCAGCATTTT. This translates into CASSLQGTSNQPQHF.

The CDR3 sequence is CASSTDPGYSGANVLTF. The CDR3, as DNA: TGTGCCAGCAGTACCGACCCGGGGTACTCTGGGGCCAACGTCCTGACTTTC. The chain combines TRBV27 with TRBJ2-6; a weak D match, TRBD2 (5 bases). The CDR3 has 17 amino acids. V lost 5 bases, J lost 0 bases, and 14 bases lay in between. CDR1 is MNHEY, CDR2 SMNVEV, per germline (reference sequence).

V gene TRBV4-3 combines with J gene TRBJ2-1; D possibly corresponds to TRBD2 (5 bases). V gave up 4 bases and J gave up 7 bases, with 23 bases separating them. Germline lookup yields CDR1 LGHNA and CDR2 YSLEER. The CDR3 has 17 residues. CDR3 in amino acids: CASSLGDWTPGGNEQFF. DNA of the CDR3: TGCGCCAGCAGCCTCGGCGACTGGACGCCGGGCGGGAATGAGCAGTTCTTC.

J is TRBJ1-3 and V is TRBV19, with TRBD1 matching over 8 bases. J lost 2 bases, V lost 5 bases, and 8 bases had no gene match. CDR3 length: 16 residues. Germline lookup yields CDR1 LNHDA and CDR2 SQIVND (reference sequence). The CDR3 sequence: CASSPDRESTGNTIYF. The CDR3 coding sequence is TGTGCCAGTAGTCCGGACAGGGAATCGACTGGAAACACCATATATTTT.

This chain uses TRBV7-2 with TRBJ2-5; 10 positions match TRBD2. The V segment lost 5 bases and the J segment 3 bases; nucleotides outside the gene matches: 3. CDR1 SGHTA and CDR2 FQGNSA come from the germline V gene. The CDR3 is made up of 14 amino acids. CDR3 loop: CASSDGLAEETQYF. In nucleotides, the CDR3 is TGTGCCAGCAGCGACGGACTAGCGGAAGAGACCCAGTACTTC. Full variable domain (missing parts from reference TRBV7-2 and TRBJ2-5): GAGVSQSPSNKVTEKGKDVELRCDPISGHTALYWYRQSLGQGLEFLIYFQGNSAPDKSGLPSDRFSAERTGGSVSTLTIQRTQQEDSAVYLCASSDGLAEETQYFGPGTRLLVL.